This TCR beta chain was sequenced during a study of blood T cell repertoires in COVID-19. Study as a whole: COVID-19 samples from acute and convalescent phases originated in the United States, Italy and Spain.

Trimming cost V 12 bases and J 7 bases, with 17 bases left between them. The CDR3 runs to 12 residues. CDR1 and CDR2 from the germline V gene are KGHDR and SFDVKD. Only in-frame clones appear in the TCRdb table, and some are missing; sequencing was by immunoSEQ multiplex PCR. Altogether around 280,000 clones are present, 87% being singletons, with the ten largest covering about 5.7%. The study drew participants aged about 18 to 95 years from 20 to 30 US areas. This TCR was recovered from a woman aged 40-49 years who had recovered from COVID-19. The rearrangement uses TRBV24-1 and TRBJ1-2; D gene unclear. The material sequenced was PBMCs or T cells enriched from blood (not recorded which). The CDR3 region is CAVGEQMVGYTF. DNA of the CDR3: TGTGCCGTCGGGGAGCAGATGGTTGGCTACACCTTC.